This T cell receptor beta chain was found in a study of OX40 agonist ivuxolimab in advanced cancers. Study context: With a range of roughly 20 to 80, age averaged approximately 55 years, and 75% to 90% were male. Earlier treatment with anti-PD-1, anti-PD-L1 or anti-CTLA-4 was permitted, and 35% to 45% had received some. Three patients got partial responses; one had hepatocellular carcinoma and two had cutaneous melanoma. Study results and limitations: Some patients without response likewise showed low normalized clonal expansion.

Sequencing was performed with immunoSEQ multiplex PCR; in TCRdb, only in-frame clones are kept and a portion is missing. There are about 80,000 clones in the sample; around 90% occur only once, and roughly 0.26% lies in the top ten. This CDR3 has 15 amino acids. With 1 base removed from V and 5 bases from J, the gap between germline ends came to 14 bases. CDR1 and CDR2 from the germline V gene are SGHVS and FQNEAQ. Of note for this clone: What it binds is unknown.

This material consisted of CD4+ or CD8+ T cells sorted from blood, taken in a trial of the OX40 agonist ivuxolimab. The chain recombines TRBV7-8 with TRBJ1-1; D call uncertain. The sequence was obtained from an adult with an advanced solid tumor such as melanoma, head and neck, liver or kidney cancer. Here the CDR3 reads CASSLGNQYVTEAFF. The CDR3 coding sequence is TGTGCCAGCAGCTTAGGCAACCAGTACGTTACTGAAGCTTTCTTT. The full variable domain, its missing parts supplied by reference TRBV7-8 and TRBJ1-1, is GAGVSQSPRYKVAKRGQDVALRCDPISGHVSLFWYQQALGQGPEFLTYFQNEAQLDKSGLPSDRFFAERPEGSVSTLKIQRTQQEDSAVYLCASSLGNQYVTEAFFGQGTRLTVV.